Only a few counts were recorded for the clone carrying this T cell receptor (beta chain). The antigen is unknown. Researchers prepared the TCRbeta library using unique molecular identifiers, the study reports. TCRdb recomputed calls from the PCR reads with MiXCR, one row per CDR3 protein. The table has about 420,000 distinct CDR3 sequences, under 20% seen once; the top ten hold roughly 29%. The source of the sample is a study of T-cell reconstitution after alpha-beta-depleted transplantation in children. Study results and limitations: Recipient T cells and thymic progenitors that survived were the source of the high TCRbeta diversity seen at day 60 in some patients. After transplant, at about two months, alpha-beta T cells were reportedly derived from several hundred expanded graft clones. T-cell numbers and diversity one year post-transplant derived largely from freshly generated T cells.

The junction had 5 bases not matched to a gene; V was cut back by 0 bases and J by 5 bases. The length of the CDR3 is 15 residues. Germline-derived CDR1 and CDR2 are SGHDT and YYEEEE. The chain is built from TRBV5-6 and TRBJ1-1, with 9 bases fitting TRBD1. This receptor was taken from a boy less than two years old who had a stem cell transplant for Wiskott-Aldrich syndrome, so the T cells may come from the graft donor. The sequenced sample was PBMCs, mostly from graft donor cells, obtained 360 days after TCRalphabeta/CD19-depleted stem cell transplant. The CDR3: CASSLVQGAVTEAFF. CDR3 nucleotides: TGTGCCAGCAGCTTGGTACAGGGGGCGGTAACTGAAGCTTTCTTT. The entire variable domain, with the rest obtained from reference TRBV5-6 and TRBJ1-1, is as follows: DAGVTQSPTHLIKTRGQQVTLRCSPKSGHDTVSWYQQALGQGPQFIFQYYEEEERQRGNFPDRFSGHQFPNYSSELNVNALLLGDSALYLCASSLVQGAVTEAFFGQGTRLTVV.